This T cell receptor (beta chain) comes out of a study of graft-versus-host responses after intestinal transplantation. Study in general: Each recipient received anti-thymocyte globulin induction, then tacrolimus and steroids for approximately three years.

Study-wide points: The presence of high graft-versus-host to host-versus-graft clonal ratios in allografts characterized patients with graft-donor T cell macrochimerism. Declines in HvG clones occurring early post-transplant were associated with peak circulating GvH clone levels.

In regard to this clone: Its matching antigen is unknown.

Method: immunoSEQ multiplex PCR; TCRdb's copy keeps in-frame clones and lacks some. This table holds 99,000 or so clones, about 88% found once. Sequences were derived from unstimulated CD4+ T cells sorted from spleen or lymph node cells, sampled before intestinal transplant. The receptor comes from a human donor who received an intestinal transplant.

This CDR3 reads CASSLVTDTQYF. The CDR3 DNA reads TGTGCCAGCAGCTTAGTCACAGATACGCAGTATTTT. V gene TRBV5-6 combines with J gene TRBJ2-3; the D is unclear. Per germline, CDR1 SGHDT and CDR2 YYEEEE. The germline V and J ends were trimmed by 2 bases and 2 bases, with 3 bases remaining between them. The CDR3 has 12 amino acids.